The entry below describes one T cell receptor (beta chain). This table comes from immunoSEQ multiplex PCR, and its TCRdb copy is limited to in-frame clones, with some not included. Altogether some 60,000 clones are present, around three quarters being singletons, with the ten largest covering approximately 3.5%. This specimen comes from a study of T cell responses to AZD1222 COVID-19 vaccine. Sequencing was performed on peripheral blood, taken 28 days after the second AZD1222 dose. This receptor was taken from an adult who received the AZD1222 COVID-19 vaccine.

The CDR3, as DNA: TGTGCCAGCGGCGGCTATGGCTACACCTTC. This sequence encodes CASGGYGYTF. The V gene is TRBV5-8, the J gene TRBJ1-2; no reliable D call. Germline V gene data show CDR1 as SGHTS and CDR2 as YDEGEE. The CDR3 is 10 amino acids. Trimming took off 7 bases at V and 4 bases at J, with 5 bases between the two ends.